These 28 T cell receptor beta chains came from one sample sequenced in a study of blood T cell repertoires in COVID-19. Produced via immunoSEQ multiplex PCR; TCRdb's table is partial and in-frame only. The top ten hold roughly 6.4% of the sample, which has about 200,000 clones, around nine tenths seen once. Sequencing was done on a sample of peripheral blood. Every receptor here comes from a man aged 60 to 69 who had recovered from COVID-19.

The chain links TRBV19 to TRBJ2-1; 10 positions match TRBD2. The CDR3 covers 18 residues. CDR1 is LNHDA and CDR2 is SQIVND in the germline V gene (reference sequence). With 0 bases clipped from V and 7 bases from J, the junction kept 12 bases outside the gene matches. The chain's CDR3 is CASSIDSLGAGGLNEQFF. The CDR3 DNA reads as TGTGCCAGTAGTATAGATTCCCTAGGAGCGGGGGGGCTTAATGAGCAGTTCTTC.

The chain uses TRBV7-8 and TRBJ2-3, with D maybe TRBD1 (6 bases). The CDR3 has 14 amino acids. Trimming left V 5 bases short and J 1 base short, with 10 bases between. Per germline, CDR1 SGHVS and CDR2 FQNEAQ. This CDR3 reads CASSDRTGTDTQYF. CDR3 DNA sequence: TGTGCCAGCAGCGACAGGACGGGCACAGATACGCAGTATTTT.

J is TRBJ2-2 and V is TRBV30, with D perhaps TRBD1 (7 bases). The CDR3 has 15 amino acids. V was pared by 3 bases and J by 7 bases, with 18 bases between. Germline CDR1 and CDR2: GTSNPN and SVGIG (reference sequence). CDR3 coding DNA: TGTGCCTGGAGCAGGGGGGCCCCGGGTGGCGGGGAGCTGTTTTTT. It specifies CAWSRGAPGGGELFF.

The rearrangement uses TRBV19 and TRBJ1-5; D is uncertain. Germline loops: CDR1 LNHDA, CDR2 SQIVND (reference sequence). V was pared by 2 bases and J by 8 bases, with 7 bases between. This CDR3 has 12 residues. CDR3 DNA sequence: TGTGCCAGTAGTATACGGGGAAAGCCCCAGCATTTT. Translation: CASSIRGKPQHF.

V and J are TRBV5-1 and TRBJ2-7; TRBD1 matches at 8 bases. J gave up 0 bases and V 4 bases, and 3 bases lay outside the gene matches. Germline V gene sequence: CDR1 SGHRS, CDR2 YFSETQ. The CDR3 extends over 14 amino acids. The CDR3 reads CASSPGTGSYEQYF. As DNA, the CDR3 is TGCGCCAGCAGCCCGGGGACAGGCTCCTACGAGCAGTACTTC.

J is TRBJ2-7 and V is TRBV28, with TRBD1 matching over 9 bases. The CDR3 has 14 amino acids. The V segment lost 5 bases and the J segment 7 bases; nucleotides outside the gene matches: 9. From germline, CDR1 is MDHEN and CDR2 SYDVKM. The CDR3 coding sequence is TGTGCCAGCAGTCCCCCCGGGACAGGGAGGGAGCAGTACTTC. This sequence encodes CASSPPGTGREQYF.

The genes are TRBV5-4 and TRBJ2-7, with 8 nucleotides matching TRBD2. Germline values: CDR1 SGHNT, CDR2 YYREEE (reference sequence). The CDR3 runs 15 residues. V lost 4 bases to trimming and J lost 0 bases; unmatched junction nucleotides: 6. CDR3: CASSVGLASSYEQYF. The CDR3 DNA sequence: TGTGCCAGCAGCGTCGGACTAGCTAGCTCCTACGAGCAGTACTTC.

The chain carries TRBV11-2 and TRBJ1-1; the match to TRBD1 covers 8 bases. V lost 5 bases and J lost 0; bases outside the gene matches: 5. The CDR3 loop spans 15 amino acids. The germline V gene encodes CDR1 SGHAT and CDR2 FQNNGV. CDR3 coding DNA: TGTGCCAGCAGCCGACAGGGGACGGTGAACACTGAAGCTTTCTTT. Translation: CASSRQGTVNTEAFF.

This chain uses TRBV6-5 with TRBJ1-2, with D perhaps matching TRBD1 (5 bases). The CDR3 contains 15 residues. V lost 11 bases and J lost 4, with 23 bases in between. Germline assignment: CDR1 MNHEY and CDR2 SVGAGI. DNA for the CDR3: TGTGCCCTCTCGAGTGGGGGGGGGTTGATCTATGGCTACACCTTC. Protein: CALSSGGGLIYGYTF.

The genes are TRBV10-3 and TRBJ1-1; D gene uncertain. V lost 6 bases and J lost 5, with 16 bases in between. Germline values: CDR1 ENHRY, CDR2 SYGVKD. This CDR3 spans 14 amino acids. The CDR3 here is CAIRAASGLTEAFF. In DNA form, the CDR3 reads TGTGCCATCAGGGCGGCCAGCGGCCTTACTGAAGCTTTCTTT.

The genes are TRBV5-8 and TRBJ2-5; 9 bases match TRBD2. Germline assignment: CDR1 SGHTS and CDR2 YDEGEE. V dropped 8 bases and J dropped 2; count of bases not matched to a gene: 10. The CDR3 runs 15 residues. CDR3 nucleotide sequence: TGTGCCAGAGCCATTTATAGCGGGGGACAAGAGACCCAGTACTTC. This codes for CARAIYSGGQETQYF.

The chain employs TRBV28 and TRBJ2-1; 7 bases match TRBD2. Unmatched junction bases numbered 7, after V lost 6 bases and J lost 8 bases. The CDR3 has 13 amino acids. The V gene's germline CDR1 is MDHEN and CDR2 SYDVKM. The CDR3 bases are TGTGCCAGCAGCCCTGCACGGGAGGATGAGCAGTTCTTC. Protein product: CASSPAREDEQFF. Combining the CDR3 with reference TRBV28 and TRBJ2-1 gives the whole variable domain DVKVTQSSRYLVKRTGEKVFLECVQDMDHENMFWYRQDPGLGLRLIYFSYDVKMKEKGDIPEGYSVSREKKERFSLILESASTNQTSMYLCASSPAREDEQFFGPGTRLTVL.

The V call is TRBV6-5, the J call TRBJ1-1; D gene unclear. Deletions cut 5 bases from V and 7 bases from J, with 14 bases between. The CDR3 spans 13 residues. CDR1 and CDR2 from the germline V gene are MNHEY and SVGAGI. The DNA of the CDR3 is TGTGCCAGCAGTCGCCGCGGAGTTGGTGAAGCTTTCTTT. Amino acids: CASSRRGVGEAFF.

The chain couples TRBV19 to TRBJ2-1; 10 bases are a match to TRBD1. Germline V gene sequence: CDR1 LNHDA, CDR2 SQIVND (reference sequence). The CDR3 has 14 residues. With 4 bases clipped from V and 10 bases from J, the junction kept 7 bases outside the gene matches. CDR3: CASSRQGAGEEQFF. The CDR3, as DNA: TGTGCCAGTAGTAGACAGGGGGCAGGGGAGGAGCAGTTCTTC.

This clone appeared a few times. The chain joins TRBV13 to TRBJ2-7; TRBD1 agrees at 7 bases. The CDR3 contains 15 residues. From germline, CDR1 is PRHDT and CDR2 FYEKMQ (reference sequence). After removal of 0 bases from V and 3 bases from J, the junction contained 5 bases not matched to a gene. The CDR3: CASSLGRQGVYEQYF. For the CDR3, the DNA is TGTGCCAGCAGCTTAGGCAGGCAGGGGGTCTACGAGCAGTACTTC.

CDR3 protein: CASSTSTATNEKLFF. The DNA of the CDR3 is TGCGCCAGCTCCACCTCGACAGCAACTAATGAAAAACTGTTTTTT. The chain joins TRBV4-3 to TRBJ1-4; perhaps TRBD1 as D (5 bases). The CDR3 has 15 amino acids. V dropped 8 bases and J dropped 0 bases, with 13 bases sitting between them. Germline V gives CDR1 LGHNA, CDR2 YSLEER.

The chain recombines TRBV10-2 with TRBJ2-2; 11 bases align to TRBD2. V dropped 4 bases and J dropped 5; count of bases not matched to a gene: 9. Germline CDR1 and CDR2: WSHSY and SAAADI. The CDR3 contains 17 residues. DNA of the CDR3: TGCGCCAGCAGTGGTAGCGGGAGGGCCCCTTTTACCGGGGAGCTGTTTTTT. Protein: CASSGSGRAPFTGELFF.

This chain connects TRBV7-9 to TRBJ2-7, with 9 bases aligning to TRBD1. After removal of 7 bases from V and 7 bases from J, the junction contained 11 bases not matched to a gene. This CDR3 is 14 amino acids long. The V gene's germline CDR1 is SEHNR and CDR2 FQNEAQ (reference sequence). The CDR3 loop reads CASIWDRAAGEQYF. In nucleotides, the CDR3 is TGTGCCAGCATTTGGGACAGGGCGGCAGGGGAGCAGTACTTC.

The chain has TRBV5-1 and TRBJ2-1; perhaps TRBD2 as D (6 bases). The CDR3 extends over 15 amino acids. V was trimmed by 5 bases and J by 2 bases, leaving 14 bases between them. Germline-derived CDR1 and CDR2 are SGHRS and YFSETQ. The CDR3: CASRLGGIAYNEQFF. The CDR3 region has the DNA TGCGCCAGCAGACTGGGGGGTATCGCCTACAATGAGCAGTTCTTC.

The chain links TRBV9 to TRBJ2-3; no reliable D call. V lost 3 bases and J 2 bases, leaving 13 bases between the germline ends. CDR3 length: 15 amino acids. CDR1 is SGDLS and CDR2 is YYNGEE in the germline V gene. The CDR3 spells CASSDPSRSTDTQYF. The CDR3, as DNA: TGTGCCAGCAGCGACCCTTCACGGTCCACAGATACGCAGTATTTT.

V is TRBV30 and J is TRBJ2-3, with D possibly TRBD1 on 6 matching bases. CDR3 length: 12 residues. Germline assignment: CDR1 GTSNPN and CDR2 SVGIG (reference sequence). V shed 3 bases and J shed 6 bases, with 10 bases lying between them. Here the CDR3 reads CAWSRGGDTQYF. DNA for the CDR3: TGTGCCTGGAGCAGGGGTGGGGATACGCAGTATTTT.

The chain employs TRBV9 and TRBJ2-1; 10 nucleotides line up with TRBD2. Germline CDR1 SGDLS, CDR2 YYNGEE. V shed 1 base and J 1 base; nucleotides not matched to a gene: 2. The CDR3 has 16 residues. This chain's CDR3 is CASSVSSGSSYNEQFF. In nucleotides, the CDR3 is TGTGCCAGCAGCGTATCTAGCGGGAGTTCCTACAATGAGCAGTTCTTC.

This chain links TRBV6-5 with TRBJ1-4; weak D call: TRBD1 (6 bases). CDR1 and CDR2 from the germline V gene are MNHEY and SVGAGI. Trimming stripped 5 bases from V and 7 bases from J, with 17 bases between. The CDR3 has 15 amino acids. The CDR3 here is CASSPQGSFREKLFF. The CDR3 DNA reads TGTGCCAGCAGTCCACAGGGTAGTTTTCGTGAAAAACTGTTTTTT.

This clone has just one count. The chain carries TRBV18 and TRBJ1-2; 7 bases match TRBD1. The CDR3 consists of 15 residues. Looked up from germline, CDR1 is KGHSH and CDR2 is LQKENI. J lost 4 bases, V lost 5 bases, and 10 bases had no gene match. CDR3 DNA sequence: TGTGCCAGCTCAGGGGCGGGACAGCTCACCTATGGCTACACCTTC. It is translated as CASSGAGQLTYGYTF.

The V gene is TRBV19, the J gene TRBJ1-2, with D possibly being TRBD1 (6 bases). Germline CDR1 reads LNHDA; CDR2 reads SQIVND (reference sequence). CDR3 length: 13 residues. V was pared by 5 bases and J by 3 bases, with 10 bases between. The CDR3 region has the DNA TGTGCCAGTAGTTTCCGGACAGACTATGGCTACACCTTC. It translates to CASSFRTDYGYTF.

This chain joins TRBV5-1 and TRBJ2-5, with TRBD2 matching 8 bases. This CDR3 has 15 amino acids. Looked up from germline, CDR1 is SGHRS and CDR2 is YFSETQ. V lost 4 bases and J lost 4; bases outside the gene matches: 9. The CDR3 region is CASSPAGGGVETQYF. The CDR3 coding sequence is TGCGCCAGCAGCCCGGCGGGGGGTGGGGTAGAGACCCAGTACTTC.

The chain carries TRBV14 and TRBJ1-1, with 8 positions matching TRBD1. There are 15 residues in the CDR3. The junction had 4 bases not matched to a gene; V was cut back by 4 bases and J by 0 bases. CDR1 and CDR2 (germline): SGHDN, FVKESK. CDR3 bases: TGTGCCAGCAGCCGCCGGACAGGGATGAACACTGAAGCTTTCTTT. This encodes CASSRRTGMNTEAFF.

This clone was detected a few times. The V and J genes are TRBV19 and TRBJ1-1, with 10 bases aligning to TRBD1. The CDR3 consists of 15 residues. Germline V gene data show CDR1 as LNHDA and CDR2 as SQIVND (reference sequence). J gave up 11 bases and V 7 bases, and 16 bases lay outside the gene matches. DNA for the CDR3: TGTGCCAGTAACTCCGGGACAGGGGCCCTAAGAGGCGCTTTCTTT. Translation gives CASNSGTGALRGAFF.